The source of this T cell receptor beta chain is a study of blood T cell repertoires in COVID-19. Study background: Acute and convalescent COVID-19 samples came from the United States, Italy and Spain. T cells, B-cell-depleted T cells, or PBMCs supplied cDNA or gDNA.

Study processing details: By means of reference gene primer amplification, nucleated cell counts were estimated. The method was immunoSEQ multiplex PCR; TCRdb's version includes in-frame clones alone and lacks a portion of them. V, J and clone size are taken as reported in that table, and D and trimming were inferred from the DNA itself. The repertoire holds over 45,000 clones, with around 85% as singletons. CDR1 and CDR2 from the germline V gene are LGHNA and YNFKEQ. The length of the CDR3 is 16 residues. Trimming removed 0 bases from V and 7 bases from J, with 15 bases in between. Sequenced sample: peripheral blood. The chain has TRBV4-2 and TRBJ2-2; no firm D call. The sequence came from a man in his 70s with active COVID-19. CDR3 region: CASSQDGAPVFGELFF. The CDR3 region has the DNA TGTGCCAGCAGCCAAGATGGAGCGCCAGTGTTCGGGGAGCTGTTTTTT.